Sequencing of this T cell receptor (beta chain) was carried out in a study of blood T cell repertoires in COVID-19. At the level of the study: The origin of the acute and convalescent COVID-19 samples was the United States, Italy and Spain. T cells, B-cell-depleted T cells, or PBMCs supplied cDNA or gDNA.

Germline V gene sequence: CDR1 KGHSH, CDR2 LQKENI. This CDR3 contains 15 residues. V lost 5 bases, J lost 4 bases, and 15 bases lay in between. TCRdb's table, derived via immunoSEQ multiplex PCR, lists solely in-frame clones and lacks some. Of about 160,000 clones detected, about 88% appear once; the ten largest clones hold roughly 8.3%. Seattle patient enrollment occurred during active infection, with longitudinal follow-up thereafter. Specimen: peripheral blood. This rearrangement joins TRBV18 to TRBJ1-5; D uncertain. The sequence was collected from a woman aged 60-75 years with COVID-19, enrolled during active disease. CDR3 nucleotide sequence: TGTGCCAGCTCAAAAGAGGGCCTGGGGAATCAGCCCCAGCATTTT. This codes for CASSKEGLGNQPQHF.